This entry features one T cell receptor beta chain sequence. One entry per CDR3 protein results from TCRdb running MiXCR on the 5' RACE reads. The data contain 400,000 to 650,000 distinct CDR3 sequences, around a fifth of them singletons. Germline V gene lookup returns CDR1 SNHLY and CDR2 FYNNEI. V was shortened by 5 bases and J by 2 bases, with 18 bases between the two germline ends. The CDR3 totals 16 residues. This specimen comes from a study of T cells after yellow fever vaccination. This clonotype originated in a man younger than 35 who received the YFV17D yellow fever vaccine. This chain connects TRBV2 to TRBJ2-5, with D perhaps matching TRBD2 (5 bases). The starting material was PBMCs, obtained 20 to 25 days after the first yellow fever vaccination. This CDR3 is CASSNGLLTEQETQYF. CDR3 nucleotide sequence: TGTGCCAGCAGTAACGGACTCCTAACCGAACAAGAGACCCAGTACTTC.